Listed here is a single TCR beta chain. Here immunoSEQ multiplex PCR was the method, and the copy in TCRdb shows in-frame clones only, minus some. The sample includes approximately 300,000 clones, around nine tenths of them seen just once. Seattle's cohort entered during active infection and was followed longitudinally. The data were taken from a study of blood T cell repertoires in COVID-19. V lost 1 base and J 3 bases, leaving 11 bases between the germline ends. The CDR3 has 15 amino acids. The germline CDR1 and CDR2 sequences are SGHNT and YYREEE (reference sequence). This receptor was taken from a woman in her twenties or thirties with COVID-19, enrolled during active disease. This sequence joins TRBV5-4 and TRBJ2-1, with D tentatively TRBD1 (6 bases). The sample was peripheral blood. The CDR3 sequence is CASSLQGTHYNEQFF. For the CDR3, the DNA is TGTGCCAGCAGCTTGCAAGGGACACACTACAATGAGCAGTTCTTC.